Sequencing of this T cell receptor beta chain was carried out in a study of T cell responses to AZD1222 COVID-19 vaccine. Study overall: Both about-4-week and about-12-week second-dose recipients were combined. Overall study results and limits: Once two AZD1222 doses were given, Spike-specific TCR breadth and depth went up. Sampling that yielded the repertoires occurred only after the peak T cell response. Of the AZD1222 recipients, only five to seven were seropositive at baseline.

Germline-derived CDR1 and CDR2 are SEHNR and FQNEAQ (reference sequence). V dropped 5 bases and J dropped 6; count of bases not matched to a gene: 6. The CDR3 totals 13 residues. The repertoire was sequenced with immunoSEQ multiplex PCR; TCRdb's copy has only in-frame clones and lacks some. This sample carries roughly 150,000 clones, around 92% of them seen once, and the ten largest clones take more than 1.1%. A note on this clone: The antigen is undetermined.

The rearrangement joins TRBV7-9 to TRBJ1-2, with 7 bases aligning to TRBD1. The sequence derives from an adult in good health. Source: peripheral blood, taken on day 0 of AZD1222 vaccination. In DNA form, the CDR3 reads TGTGCCAGCAGCCAACAGGGGCCCCATGGCTACACCTTC. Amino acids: CASSQQGPHGYTF.